The sequence of this T cell receptor beta chain was determined in a study of Ad26.COV2.S vaccination and SARS-CoV-2 variants. At the level of the study: The vaccine Ad26.COV2.S was put into the muscle once, or twice with 56 days between.

V shed 8 bases, J shed 2 bases, and the junction held 9 bases outside the gene matches. This CDR3 is 15 amino acids long. Germline CDR1 reads SNHLY; CDR2 reads FYNNEI. Sequencing used immunoSEQ multiplex PCR; TCRdb keeps in-frame clones, though not all of them. The sample consists of about 680,000 clones, roughly 90% of them appearing once. The treatment here: 15 to 20 received Ad26.COV2.S at low or high dose, single or two shots; 5 received placebo; per-sample allocation not given. Sampling was done on day 63 after the first vaccine or placebo injection. Notes on this clone: Antigen specificity is unknown.

Study-wide results and limits: Vaccinated and placebo-treated recipients had similar non-spike TCR breadth. Vaccine recipients posted higher spike-specific TCR breadth than their placebo counterparts.

The origin of this receptor is a person between 18 and 65 years old who received the Ad26.COV2.S COVID-19 vaccine or a placebo. The chain employs TRBV2 and TRBJ2-5; 9 nucleotides align to TRBD1. The sample in question was peripheral blood, obtained in a trial of Ad26.COV2.S vaccine versus placebo. The CDR3 DNA is TGTGCCAGCGGCGGACAGGGGTCAGGTCAAGAGACCCAGTACTTC. The encoded protein is CASGGQGSGQETQYF.